This T cell receptor (beta chain) was sequenced for a study of blood T cell repertoires in COVID-19. About the study: Italy, Spain and the United States were the sources of the convalescent and acute COVID-19 samples. The analysed material was cDNA or gDNA that came from T cells, B-cell-depleted T cells, or PBMCs.

Deletions cut 1 base from V and 7 bases from J, with 14 bases between. This CDR3 has 13 amino acids. Germline V gene lookup returns CDR1 GTSNPN and CDR2 SVGIG (reference sequence). The Seattle patients joined while their infection was active and were tracked longitudinally afterward. Profiled with immunoSEQ multiplex PCR; TCRdb holds only in-frame clones, not every one. Of approximately 400,000 clones detected, around 89% appear once; the ten largest clones hold approximately 12%. This chain connects TRBV30 to TRBJ2-7; D perhaps matches TRBD1 (5 bases). Material: peripheral blood. The sequence derives from a woman aged 45-60 years with COVID-19, enrolled during active disease. CDR3 bases: TGTGCCTGGAGTGGTTGGGGCCTGGAGGAGCAGTACTTC. This translates into CAWSGWGLEEQYF.